Each of the 7 T cell receptor beta chains below was sequenced from the same sample in a study of cytomegalovirus exposure and HLA in healthy donors. Both 60 Vbeta primers and 13 Jbeta primers went into the PCR. Repertoires were generated with immunoSEQ multiplex PCR, while TCRdb's copy carries only in-frame clones and drops some. Among some 150,000 clones, approximately 88% were seen once, and the ten largest hold roughly 1.5%. Sequences were obtained from PBMCs. These receptors came from a woman between 18 and 29 years old in good health and CMV-seronegative.

The chain carries TRBV28 and TRBJ1-2; weak D call: TRBD1 (5 bases). V was trimmed by 7 bases and J by 8 bases, leaving 14 bases between them. The CDR3 has 12 residues. Germline V CDR1 and CDR2: MDHEN, SYDVKM. CDR3: CASTLRRTGYTF. In DNA, the CDR3 is TGTGCCAGCACCCTTCGTAGGACAGGCTACACCTTC.

The V gene is TRBV6-1, the J gene TRBJ1-3; a weak D match, TRBD1 (5 bases). The CDR3 has 14 amino acids. CDR1 and CDR2 (germline): MNHNS, SASEGT. V was pared by 2 bases and J by 3 bases, with 8 bases between. This CDR3 is CASSEQGFGNTIYF. The CDR3 nucleotides read TGTGCCAGCAGTGAACAGGGCTTTGGAAACACCATATATTTT.

This clone was seen once. The chain has TRBV5-6 and TRBJ2-7; 10 bases line up with TRBD1. Trimming removed 4 bases from V and 6 bases from J; junction bases left unmatched: 7. Germline V gives CDR1 SGHDT, CDR2 YYEEEE. The CDR3 totals 14 residues. CDR3 DNA: TGTGCCAGCAGCCCGACAGGGGGCTCCCCCGAGCAGTACTTC. Translation: CASSPTGGSPEQYF.

This chain connects TRBV6-1 to TRBJ2-2; perhaps TRBD2 as D (6 bases). Germline V gene lookup returns CDR1 MNHNS and CDR2 SASEGT. V was shortened by 4 bases and J by 5 bases, with 11 bases between the two germline ends. This CDR3 has 14 residues. The CDR3 region has the DNA TGTGCCAGCAGTGGGGGGGACGCAACCGGGGAGCTGTTTTTT. Its protein product is CASSGGDATGELFF.

The V and J genes are TRBV11-3 and TRBJ1-4; D possibly corresponds to TRBD1 (6 bases). Germline V CDR1 and CDR2: SGHNT, YENEEA. The CDR3 extends over 20 amino acids. V dropped 2 bases and J dropped 8 bases, with 30 bases sitting between them. The CDR3 sequence: CASSLSKSRRGAGLHEKLFF. The CDR3 bases are TGTGCCAGCAGCTTATCCAAGAGTCGCAGGGGCGCGGGACTACACGAAAAACTGTTTTTT.

Only a few counts were recorded for this clone. This chain links TRBV5-1 with TRBJ1-3; no clear D gene. Trimming took 3 bases from V and 2 from J, leaving 9 bases between them. The germline V gene encodes CDR1 SGHRS and CDR2 YFSETQ. The CDR3 totals 14 residues. For the CDR3, the DNA is TGCGCCAGCAGCTCTTCAGAAGCTGGAAACACCATATATTTT. This codes for CASSSSEAGNTIYF.

This chain uses TRBV6-5 with TRBJ1-6; D perhaps matches TRBD1 (6 bases). CDR3 length: 16 residues. V dropped 0 bases and J dropped 7 bases, with 13 bases sitting between them. CDR1 is MNHEY, CDR2 SVGAGI, per germline. CDR3 in amino acids: CASSYSRGGENSPLHF. CDR3 coding DNA: TGTGCCAGCAGTTACTCGAGAGGGGGAGAGAATTCACCCCTCCACTTT.